Presented here are 24 T cell receptor beta chains from one specimen sequenced in a study of cytomegalovirus exposure and HLA in healthy donors. Primers for the PCR totalled 60 Vbeta and 13 Jbeta. Data came from immunoSEQ multiplex PCR; TCRdb stores just in-frame clones and leaves some out. The sample contains 90,000 to 130,000 clones, almost 70% of which appear only once. The specimen was PBMCs. These receptors came from a man aged 25 to 40 in good health and CMV-seropositive.

V usage is TRBV15 and J usage is TRBJ1-2; TRBD1 matches at 10 bases. Germline trimming cut 5 bases from V and 4 bases from J; bases unmatched to any gene: 7. CDR3 length: 15 amino acids. CDR1 LNHNV and CDR2 YYDKDF come from the germline V gene (reference sequence). The CDR3 here is CATSQGDRGPYGYTF. The CDR3 DNA sequence: TGTGCCACCAGCCAAGGGGACAGGGGCCCCTATGGCTACACCTTC.

This clone was picked up a small number of times. The V and J genes are TRBV14 and TRBJ1-1, with a tentative D call TRBD1 (6 bases). CDR1 is SGHDN, CDR2 FVKESK, per germline. This CDR3 has 13 amino acids. With 2 bases removed from V and 4 bases from J, the gap between germline ends came to 8 bases. The CDR3 nucleotides read TGTGCCAGCAGCCAACCAGGGGCCACTGAAGCTTTCTTT. Amino acid sequence: CASSQPGATEAFF.

This chain links TRBV29-1 with TRBJ2-7; TRBD1 agrees at 9 bases. The V and J ends lost 7 bases and 5 bases, in that order; junction bases with no gene match: 6. Per germline, CDR1 SQVTM and CDR2 ANQGSEA. This CDR3 is built from 12 residues. The CDR3 loop is CSGQGQGNEQYF. The CDR3 DNA is TGCAGCGGCCAGGGACAGGGAAACGAGCAGTACTTC.

This chain connects TRBV11-2 to TRBJ2-7; TRBD1 agrees at 8 bases. Per germline, CDR1 SGHAT and CDR2 FQNNGV. The J segment lost 2 bases and the V segment lost 3 bases, leaving 12 bases of the junction unmatched. This CDR3 contains 17 residues. The CDR3 reads CASSFYPGYRGAYEQYF. CDR3 in DNA: TGTGCCAGCAGCTTTTATCCCGGTTACAGGGGGGCCTACGAGCAGTACTTC.

This clone was seen a handful of times. V gene TRBV1 combines with J gene TRBJ1-3; the table's D gene call, TRBD1, was not cross checked with the DNA. TRBV1 constitutes a pseudogene. This CDR3 has 16 amino acids. CDR3 in DNA: TGCACCAGCAGCCAATCCCGCAGGTCCTCTGGAAACACCATATATTTT. It is translated as CTSSQSRRSSGNTIYF.

CDR3 nucleotide sequence: TGTGCCACCTCGGGAAGCGTTCGGAATGAGCAGTTCTTC. It translates to CATSGSVRNEQFF. J is TRBJ2-1 and V is TRBV19, with D perhaps matching TRBD2 (5 bases). The CDR3 contains 13 residues. CDR1 and CDR2 from the germline V gene are LNHDA and SQIVND (reference sequence). The ends were cut back, 10 bases at V and 7 bases at J, with 17 bases in the middle.

As DNA, the CDR3 is TGTGCCAGCTCCCCGGCGGGCGGAAACACCATATATTTT. Protein: CASSPAGGNTIYF. The chain is built from TRBV18 and TRBJ1-3; D remains unclear. Trimming shortened V by 6 bases and J by 4 bases, and 10 bases separated the two germline ends. CDR1 and CDR2 from the germline V gene are KGHSH and LQKENI. The CDR3 extends over 13 amino acids.

V and J are TRBV7-2 and TRBJ1-2, with TRBD1 identical over 8 bases. This CDR3 contains 13 residues. The germline CDR1 and CDR2 sequences are SGHTA and FQGNSA. Trimming took 6 bases from V and 5 from J; bases not matched to a gene: 5. Written as DNA, the CDR3 is TGTGCCAGCAGTCAGGACAGGGTGTATGGCTACACCTTC. This gives the protein CASSQDRVYGYTF.

V and J are TRBV11-3 and TRBJ2-5, with 9 bases identical to TRBD2. Germline V gene lookup returns CDR1 SGHNT and CDR2 YENEEA. The CDR3 totals 18 residues. The V segment lost 1 base and the J segment 5 bases; nucleotides outside the gene matches: 14. In nucleotides, the CDR3 is TGTGCCAGCAGCTTAGGGTATAGCGGGAGCCCCGCGGCCGAGACCCAGTACTTC. Translating gives CASSLGYSGSPAAETQYF.

This clone appeared a few times. Mismatch with germline at one junction end may stem from a read error. The chain is built from TRBV10-3 and TRBJ2-1; no reliable D call. CDR3 length: 13 residues. Germline loops: CDR1 ENHRY, CDR2 SYGVKD. This CDR3 reads CAISESSSAFGLF. The CDR3 DNA reads TGTGCCATCAGTGAGTCGTCGTCCGCCTTTGGGCTCTTC.

The chain is built from TRBV4-1 and TRBJ1-2; 9 positions match TRBD1. With 1 base clipped from V and 6 bases from J, the junction kept 12 bases outside the gene matches. The CDR3 is made up of 17 amino acids. Germline values: CDR1 MGHRA, CDR2 YSYEKL. The CDR3 sequence is CASSQALTSGQGHGYTF. The CDR3 DNA is TGCGCCAGCAGCCAAGCTCTAACATCGGGACAGGGTCATGGCTACACCTTC.

V is TRBV11-2 and J is TRBJ2-7; TRBD2 is a possible D gene (6 bases). Trimming shortened V by 3 bases and J by 4 bases, and 10 bases separated the two germline ends. Germline V CDR1 and CDR2: SGHAT, FQNNGV. CDR3 length: 13 residues. CDR3 protein: CASSFASGYEQYF. The CDR3, as DNA: TGTGCCAGCAGCTTTGCCAGCGGGTACGAGCAGTACTTC.

V and J are TRBV2 and TRBJ1-2, with a tentative D call TRBD1 (6 bases). The CDR3 covers 17 residues. Looked up from germline, CDR1 is SNHLY and CDR2 is FYNNEI. V was clipped by 3 bases and J by 8 bases, with 25 bases between them. The CDR3 here is CASSEVSGLLERGGYTF. CDR3 in DNA: TGTGCCAGCAGTGAGGTATCAGGTCTCCTTGAGAGGGGGGGCTACACCTTC.

This chain uses TRBV6-6 with TRBJ2-5; 11 nucleotides match TRBD2. The J call is uncertain, as TRBJ2-7 better fits the DNA end. The CDR3 has 15 residues. The germline V gene has CDR1 MNHNY and CDR2 SVGAGI (reference sequence). CDR3 nucleotide sequence: TGTGCCAGCAGGCTAGCGGGGGGTGTCTCCTACGAGCAGTACTTC. Translation gives CASRLAGGVSYEQYF.

The V and J genes are TRBV27 and TRBJ1-5; TRBD1 is a possible D gene (6 bases). Germline V gives CDR1 MNHEY, CDR2 SMNVEV (reference sequence). This CDR3 has 15 amino acids. Trimming took off 6 bases at V and 2 bases at J, with 14 bases between the two ends. The CDR3 DNA reads TGTGCCAGCAGCCAGGGGTGGGCTGGCAATCAGCCCCAGCATTTT. Amino acid sequence: CASSQGWAGNQPQHF.

This chain connects TRBV7-3 to TRBJ2-2, with D unclear. Germline loops: CDR1 SGHTA, CDR2 FQGTGA. Deletions cut 5 bases from V and 0 bases from J, with 7 bases between. This CDR3 is built from 14 residues. CDR3: CASSLTPNTGELFF. The CDR3 bases are TGTGCCAGCAGCCTTACACCGAACACCGGGGAGCTGTTTTTT.

This chain joins TRBV7-9 and TRBJ2-5; 7 positions agree with TRBD1. CDR3 size: 14 residues. Per the germline V gene, CDR1 is SEHNR and CDR2 is FQNEAQ (reference sequence). Trimming at V came to 4 bases and at J to 4 bases, leaving 6 bases not matched to a gene. CDR3 DNA sequence: TGTGCCAGCAGCTCTCAGACAGGGCGAGAGACCCAGTACTTC. Translated, it gives CASSSQTGRETQYF.

This clone was recorded a few times. The rearrangement uses TRBV19 and TRBJ1-2; D is possibly TRBD1 (5 bases). The length of the CDR3 is 12 residues. The V gene's germline CDR1 is LNHDA and CDR2 SQIVND (reference sequence). With 6 bases removed from V and 12 bases from J, the gap between germline ends came to 17 bases. The CDR3 region is CASSHSGGWNTF. For the CDR3, the DNA is TGTGCCAGTAGCCACTCGGGGGGTTGGAACACCTTC.

V is TRBV18 and J is TRBJ1-2, with D possibly TRBD1 on 6 matching bases. The CDR3 sequence is 14 residues long. Germline assignment: CDR1 KGHSH and CDR2 LQKENI. V lost 7 bases and J 2 bases, leaving 14 bases between the germline ends. CDR3 residues: CASYGAGQNYGYTF. Here the CDR3 DNA reads TGTGCCAGCTATGGGGCTGGACAGAACTATGGCTACACCTTC.

The J gene is TRBJ1-4, the V gene TRBV19, with D perhaps matching TRBD1 (5 bases). The CDR3 sequence is 12 residues long. Germline CDR1 and CDR2: LNHDA and SQIVND (reference sequence). Trimming took off 6 bases at V and 8 bases at J, with 10 bases between the two ends. The DNA for the CDR3 is TGTGCCAGTAGCTATGGGGGGGAAAAACTGTTTTTT. This gives the protein CASSYGGEKLFF. The full variable domain, its missing parts supplied by reference TRBV19 and TRBJ1-4, is DGGITQSPKYLFRKEGQNVTLSCEQNLNHDAMYWYRQDPGQGLRLIYYSQIVNDFQKGDIAEGYSVSREKKESFPLTVTSAQKNPTAFYLCASSYGGEKLFFGSGTQLSVL.

A single count supports this clone. The chain carries TRBV6-5 and TRBJ1-2, with D perhaps matching TRBD1 (5 bases). The V end was cut by 6 bases, the J end by 4 bases, with 15 bases between. CDR1 is MNHEY, CDR2 SVGAGI, per germline. The CDR3 consists of 14 residues. CDR3 residues: CASRPRQSFYGYTF. For the CDR3, the DNA is TGTGCCAGCAGGCCACGACAGTCTTTCTATGGCTACACCTTC.

This clone was seen only a few times. J is TRBJ1-1 and V is TRBV28; tentatively, D is TRBD1 (6 bases). CDR1 and CDR2 (germline): MDHEN, SYDVKM. This CDR3 has 13 residues. Trimming stripped 8 bases from V and 1 base from J, with 11 bases between. The CDR3 reads CASSRGRNTEAFF. DNA for the CDR3: TGTGCCAGCTCCAGGGGACGGAACACTGAAGCTTTCTTT. The entire variable domain, with the rest obtained from reference TRBV28 and TRBJ1-1, is as follows: DVKVTQSSRYLVKRTGEKVFLECVQDMDHENMFWYRQDPGLGLRLIYFSYDVKMKEKGDIPEGYSVSREKKERFSLILESASTNQTSMYLCASSRGRNTEAFFGQGTRLTVV.

The genes are TRBV2 and TRBJ2-2, with 10 nucleotides matching TRBD1. V lost 4 bases and J lost 4; bases outside the gene matches: 6. CDR3 size: 16 residues. Germline V gene data show CDR1 as SNHLY and CDR2 as FYNNEI. CDR3 sequence (DNA): TGTGCCAGCAGTGTATTTGGACAGGGGGGCACCGGGGAGCTGTTTTTT. As protein: CASSVFGQGGTGELFF.

The sample holds one count of this clone. This chain joins TRBV2 and TRBJ2-5; 7 nucleotides line up with TRBD2. CDR3 length equals 14 residues. V gave up 9 bases and J gave up 2 bases; unmatched junction bases: 9. The germline V gene encodes CDR1 SNHLY and CDR2 FYNNEI. CDR3 DNA: TGTGCCAGGGGGGGAGCGGGGTCTCAAGAGACCCAGTACTTC. Translating it yields CARGGAGSQETQYF.